This entry lists 2 T cell receptor gamma chains sequenced from one sample in a study of intestinal T cells in coeliac disease. Genomic DNA came from ten approximately 4.8-µm formalin-fixed paraffin-embedded scrolls per case. Using 150 to 200 ng of biopsy DNA, TRG was amplified with LymphoTrack primers. TCRdb re-identified clones in the multiplex PCR reads via CATT. The table shows about 1,100 gamma-chain clones, with roughly half occurring only once. Sequencing was carried out using a duodenal biopsy. Source of these receptors: a human donor with celiac disease.

V usage is TRGV3 and J usage is TRGJP2. Germline loops: CDR1 VTNTFY, CDR2 YDVSTARD (reference sequence). The CDR3 has 14 residues. J gave up 6 bases and V 3 bases, and 7 bases lay outside the gene matches. The CDR3 coding sequence is TGTGCCACCTGGGACGTTTCTGGTGATTGGATCAAGACGTTT. Its translation: CATWDVSGDWIKTF.

V gene TRGV3 combines with J gene TRGJP2. Germline loops: CDR1 VTNTFY, CDR2 YDVSTARD (reference sequence). J was trimmed by 1 base and V by 12 bases; bases with no gene match: 11. CDR3 length: 14 amino acids. The CDR3 here is CAHLGISSDWIKTF. The CDR3 bases are TGTGCCCACCTGGGGATTAGTAGTGATTGGATCAAGACGTTT.